The clone carrying this TCR beta chain has a count of ten or more. Its antigen is unidentified. V lost 3 bases, J lost 1 base, and 6 bases stayed unmatched. The CDR3 is 16 amino acids. Unique molecular identifiers were incorporated into the prepared TCRbeta library. MiXCR was run by TCRdb on the PCR reads, yielding one entry per CDR3 protein. The sample contains approximately 110,000 distinct CDR3 sequences, more than 20% of which appear only once. The record originates from a study of T-cell reconstitution after alpha-beta-depleted transplantation in children. Points from the study as a whole: After transplant, at about two months, alpha-beta T cells were reportedly derived from several hundred expanded graft clones. Surviving thymic progenitors and recipient T cells were the source of high TCRbeta diversity at day 60 in some patients. T-cell numbers and diversity, one year after transplant, stemmed largely from T cells that were newly produced.

The sequence was collected from a male patient between 2 and 15 years old who had a stem cell transplant for chronic granulomatous disease, so the T cells may come from the graft donor. The J gene is TRBJ2-7, the V gene TRBV12-3 or TRBV12-4; TRBD2 matches at 10 bases. This sample comprised PBMCs, mostly from graft donor cells, obtained 180 days after TCRalphabeta/CD19-depleted stem cell transplant. The CDR3 DNA follows: TGTGCCAGCAGTTTGAGTCTAGCGGGAGCGTCCTACGAGCAGTACTTC. It is translated as CASSLSLAGASYEQYF.